This T cell receptor (beta chain) was sequenced for a study of T cell changes during pregnancy in multiple sclerosis. This table comes from immunoSEQ multiplex PCR, and its TCRdb copy is limited to in-frame clones, with some not included. The sample has tens of thousands of clones, around 97% seen once; the top ten hold 2% to 2.5%. Germline V CDR1 and CDR2: SGHTA, FQGNSA. This CDR3 contains 14 residues. V shed 1 base, J shed 7 bases, and the junction held 4 bases outside the gene matches. The chain recombines TRBV7-2 with TRBJ1-5, with TRBD1 matching over 7 bases. The clonotype comes from a female donor with multiple sclerosis, enrolled in a pregnancy study. Here the sequenced sample was CD8+ T cells from peripheral blood mononuclear cells, taken after pregnancy. The CDR3 protein is CASSLEGRGQPQHF. In DNA form, the CDR3 reads TGTGCCAGCAGCTTAGAGGGCAGGGGGCAGCCCCAGCATTTT.